This T cell receptor beta chain was found in a study of cytomegalovirus exposure and HLA in healthy donors. Germline V gene data show CDR1 as SNHLY and CDR2 as FYNNEI. Losses at the gene ends were 5 bases for V and 2 bases for J; bases not matched to a gene: 2. The CDR3 contains 14 residues. 60 Vbeta and 13 Jbeta primers were used in PCR. Here immunoSEQ multiplex PCR was the method, and the copy in TCRdb shows in-frame clones only, minus some. The sample records approximately 170,000 clones, roughly 60% being singletons. Sequencing input: PBMCs. This clonotype was sampled from a man between 40 and 49 years old in good health and CMV-seronegative. This sequence joins TRBV2 and TRBJ2-7; 11 positions match TRBD1. CDR3 nucleotides: TGTGCCAGCAGTCAGGGACAGGGGGCCTACGAGCAGTACTTC. It codes for CASSQGQGAYEQYF.